The 19 T cell receptor beta chains listed next were all sequenced from one sample in a study of blood T cell repertoires in COVID-19. Repertoires were generated with immunoSEQ multiplex PCR, while TCRdb's copy carries only in-frame clones and drops some. Of under 150,000 clones detected, about 90% appear once; the ten largest clones hold approximately 4.2%. Sequences were obtained from peripheral blood. The receptor set was obtained from a woman aged 45-59 years with acute or convalescent COVID-19.

The J gene is TRBJ1-6, the V gene TRBV30; D not certain. The CDR3 contains 12 residues. Trimming took off 0 bases at V and 9 bases at J, with 6 bases between the two ends. Per the germline V gene, CDR1 is GTSNPN and CDR2 is SVGIG (reference sequence). The DNA for the CDR3 is TGTGCCTGGAGTGTAAACGGTTCACCCCTCCACTTT. Residues: CAWSVNGSPLHF.

The chain couples TRBV29-1 to TRBJ1-2; 7 bases are shared with TRBD1. Germline values: CDR1 SQVTM, CDR2 ANQGSEA. V lost 7 bases and J lost 4; bases outside the gene matches: 6. The CDR3 contains 12 residues. CDR3 in DNA: TGCAGCGCTCGGACAGGACCCTATGGCTACACCTTC. This encodes CSARTGPYGYTF. The variable domain in full, with the rest retrieved from reference TRBV29-1 and TRBJ1-2, is SAVISQKPSRDICQRGTSLTIQCQVDSQVTMMFWYRQQPGQSLTLIATANQGSEATYESGFVIDKFPISRPNLTFSTLTVSNMSPEDSSIYLCSARTGPYGYTFGSGTRLTVV.

The chain joins TRBV12-3 or TRBV12-4 to TRBJ2-7, with D possibly TRBD1 on 6 matching bases. The CDR3 is 12 amino acids. The germline V and J ends were trimmed by 3 bases and 7 bases, with 10 bases remaining between them. The CDR3 is CASSFQGREQYF. Here the CDR3 DNA reads TGTGCCAGCAGTTTTCAGGGGAGAGAGCAGTACTTC.

The chain is built from TRBV30 and TRBJ2-7, with 10 bases aligning to TRBD2. CDR3 length: 13 residues. The junction had 4 bases not matched to a gene; V was cut back by 2 bases and J by 6 bases. Germline V CDR1 and CDR2: GTSNPN, SVGIG (reference sequence). This chain's CDR3 is CAWSSGGVGEQYF. The CDR3 bases are TGTGCCTGGAGTAGCGGGGGGGTTGGCGAGCAGTACTTC.

CDR3 loop: CASSYSRARSNQPQHF. CDR3 coding DNA: TGTGCCAGCAGTTACTCGAGGGCGCGAAGCAATCAGCCCCAGCATTTT. V gene TRBV6-2 or TRBV6-3 combines with J gene TRBJ1-5, with unresolved D. Germline loops: CDR1 MNHEY, CDR2 SVGEGT. Trimming shortened V by 0 bases and J by 1 base, and 10 bases separated the two germline ends. The CDR3 is made up of 16 amino acids.

This chain joins TRBV7-9 and TRBJ1-2; D unresolved. The V end was cut by 2 bases, the J end by 4 bases, with 8 bases between. The V gene's germline CDR1 is SEHNR and CDR2 FQNEAQ (reference sequence). The CDR3 is made up of 13 amino acids. DNA of the CDR3: TGTGCCAGCAGCTTACTGCCAGGCTATGGCTACACCTTC. Translating it yields CASSLLPGYGYTF.

CDR3: CASSSGLAGVGETQYF. DNA of the CDR3: TGTGCCAGCAGCTCCGGACTAGCGGGAGTCGGGGAGACCCAGTACTTC. This sequence joins TRBV11-2 and TRBJ2-5; TRBD2 agrees at 13 bases. V shed 4 bases and J 5 bases; nucleotides not matched to a gene: 7. Per germline, CDR1 SGHAT and CDR2 FQNNGV. The CDR3 runs to 16 residues.

The chain carries TRBV5-4 and TRBJ2-2; 12 nucleotides agree with TRBD1. The CDR3 runs 16 residues. The germline CDR1 and CDR2 sequences are SGHNT and YYREEE (reference sequence). V dropped 3 bases and J dropped 6; count of bases not matched to a gene: 6. CDR3 bases: TGTGCCAGCAGCTCCCGGGACAGGGGGCGGGCCGGGGAGCTGTTTTTT. Amino acid sequence: CASSSRDRGRAGELFF.

Only one count was recorded for this clone. The rearrangement links TRBV28 to TRBJ2-1, with D maybe TRBD1 (5 bases). Germline V gene data show CDR1 as MDHEN and CDR2 as SYDVKM. The ends were cut back, 3 bases at V and 0 bases at J, with 12 bases in the middle. The CDR3 runs to 16 residues. CDR3 nucleotide sequence: TGTGCCAGCAGTTTGGGGCGGATTCCCTCCTACAATGAGCAGTTCTTC. It is translated as CASSLGRIPSYNEQFF.

The J gene is TRBJ2-7, the V gene TRBV25-1; no clear D gene. Germline V gene data show CDR1 as MGHDK and CDR2 as SYGVNS. The CDR3 loop spans 12 amino acids. Deletions cut 4 bases from V and 8 bases from J, with 12 bases between. CDR3 coding DNA: TGTGCCAGCAGTGCCTATTTCTCCCAGCAGTACTTC. Protein sequence: CASSAYFSQQYF.

Only one count was recorded for this clone. The genes are TRBV4-3 and TRBJ2-7; 10 bases fit TRBD1. This CDR3 has 16 residues. Losses at the gene ends were 0 bases for V and 2 bases for J; bases not matched to a gene: 4. CDR1 is LGHNA, CDR2 YSLEER, per germline. The CDR3 DNA follows: TGCGCCAGCAGCCAAGATCGGACAGGGGGGACCTACGAGCAGTACTTC. This codes for CASSQDRTGGTYEQYF.

The gene calls are TRBV6-1 and TRBJ1-1; unclear D gene. The CDR3 loop spans 13 amino acids. Deletions cut 1 base from V and 5 bases from J, with 8 bases between. The germline V gene has CDR1 MNHNS and CDR2 SASEGT. The CDR3: CASSEGAGTEAFF. CDR3 nucleotides: TGTGCCAGCAGTGAAGGGGCTGGTACTGAAGCTTTCTTT.

For the CDR3, the DNA is TGTGCCAGCAGCTTCGAGGGCGAGACCCAGTACTTC. Translation: CASSFEGETQYF. The V call is TRBV13, the J call TRBJ2-5, with D possibly TRBD2 on 5 matching bases. The CDR3 is 12 residues long. Germline V lookup: CDR1 PRHDT, CDR2 FYEKMQ (reference sequence). V was clipped by 3 bases and J by 5 bases, with 7 bases between them.

V usage is TRBV7-3 and J usage is TRBJ1-1; weak D call: TRBD1 (5 bases). CDR3 length: 11 residues. Per the germline V gene, CDR1 is SGHTA and CDR2 is FQGTGA. The V gene lost 9 bases and the J gene lost 11 bases, with 16 bases spanning the gap. The CDR3 region is CARGLGGKAFF. As DNA, the CDR3 is TGTGCCAGAGGACTGGGGGGGAAGGCTTTCTTT.

The J gene is TRBJ1-3, the V gene TRBV4-1, with a tentative D call TRBD1 (5 bases). Per germline, CDR1 MGHRA and CDR2 YSYEKL. V lost 5 bases and J lost 10, with 9 bases in between. CDR3 size: 11 residues. The CDR3 reads CASSRDSTIYF. DNA for the CDR3: TGCGCCAGCAGCAGAGACAGTACCATATATTTT.

This clone occurred once. The chain is built from TRBV28 and TRBJ2-7; a possible D gene is TRBD2 (6 bases). The CDR3 is made up of 13 amino acids. Germline V gives CDR1 MDHEN, CDR2 SYDVKM. The ends were cut back, 6 bases at V and 5 bases at J, with 14 bases in the middle. CDR3 nucleotides: TGTGCCAGCAGCCAACCGGGACTCCACGAGCAGTACTTC. The encoded protein is CASSQPGLHEQYF.

The chain employs TRBV10-2 and TRBJ1-1, with 12 bases fitting TRBD1. The CDR3 sequence is 18 residues long. J gave up 4 bases and V 0 bases, and 9 bases lay outside the gene matches. Germline V lookup: CDR1 WSHSY, CDR2 SAAADI. This CDR3 is CASSESAGQGAVSTEAFF. The CDR3 DNA reads as TGCGCCAGCAGTGAGTCGGCGGGACAGGGGGCGGTGAGCACTGAAGCTTTCTTT.

The V call is TRBV6-6, the J call TRBJ2-5; weak D call: TRBD2 (7 bases). The CDR3 totals 15 residues. V dropped 10 bases and J dropped 1 base, with 19 bases sitting between them. Germline V lookup: CDR1 MNHNY, CDR2 SVGAGI (reference sequence). This CDR3 reads CANVGTTGAQETQYF. CDR3 sequence (DNA): TGTGCCAACGTAGGGACTACGGGGGCCCAAGAGACCCAGTACTTC.

This clone was found once. The V and J genes are TRBV28 and TRBJ1-5, with a weak D call TRBD1 (5 bases). The CDR3 is 14 amino acids. Trimming removed 6 bases at V and 4 bases at J, with 13 bases between. Germline V CDR1 and CDR2: MDHEN, SYDVKM. CDR3 in DNA: TGTGCCAGCAGGGGGGGTTTATCGAATCAGCCCCAGCATTTT. Translated: CASRGGLSNQPQHF.